This record concerns one T cell receptor (beta chain) sequence. Its antigen is not known. The identical CDR3 is also encoded by other nucleotide sequences in the sample. CD8 cells regarded as naive lacked CD45RO, were positively chosen for CCR7, and omitted terminally differentiated effector memory CD45RA+ cells. Healthy HIV-negative adults without recent acute infections or vaccinations served as donors. This entry is derived from a study of shared clonotypes between healthy human individuals. Study context: Three plates each covered CD4 naive and memory; CD8 naive two, CD8 memory one.

V lost 5 bases to trimming and J lost 1 base; unmatched junction nucleotides: 8. Germline loops: CDR1 MNHEY, CDR2 SMNVEV (reference sequence). This CDR3 has 16 amino acids. Some clones are missing from TCRdb's copy, which holds only in-frame ones; the method was immunoSEQ multiplex PCR. Of 1.5 million to 2.5 million clones detected, around 96% appear once; the ten largest clones hold approximately 1.2%. Regarding the study as a whole: The four-donor shared clonotypes exceeded non-shared clonotypes in generation probability, with non-shared ones scoring lower.

The sample was naive CD8+ T cells sorted from blood. The chain has TRBV27 and TRBJ2-7; the match to TRBD1 covers 10 bases. The source of this sequence is a man between 18 and 35 years old in good health. The CDR3 here is CASSPGTGEVSYEQYF. Written as DNA, the CDR3 is TGTGCCAGCAGTCCTGGGACAGGGGAGGTATCCTACGAGCAGTACTTC.